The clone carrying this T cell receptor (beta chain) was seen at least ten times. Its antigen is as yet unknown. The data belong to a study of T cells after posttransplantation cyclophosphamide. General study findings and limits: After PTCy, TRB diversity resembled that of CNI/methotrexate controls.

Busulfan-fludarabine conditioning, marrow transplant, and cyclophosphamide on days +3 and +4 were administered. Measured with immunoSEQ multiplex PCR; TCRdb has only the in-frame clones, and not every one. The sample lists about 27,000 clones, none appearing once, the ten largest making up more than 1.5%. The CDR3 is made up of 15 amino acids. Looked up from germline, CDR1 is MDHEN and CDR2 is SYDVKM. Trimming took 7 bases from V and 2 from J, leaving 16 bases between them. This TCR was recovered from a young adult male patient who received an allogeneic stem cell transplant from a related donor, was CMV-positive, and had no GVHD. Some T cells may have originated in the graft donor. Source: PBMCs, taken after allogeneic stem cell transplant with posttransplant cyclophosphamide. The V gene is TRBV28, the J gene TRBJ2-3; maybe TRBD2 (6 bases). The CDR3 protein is CASIPGGEYTDTQYF. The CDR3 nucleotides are TGTGCCAGCATCCCGGGCGGGGAATACACAGATACGCAGTATTTT.